This T cell receptor (beta chain) derives from a study of blood T cell repertoires in COVID-19. On the study more broadly: In each case, the material was cDNA or gDNA derived from T cells, B-cell-depleted T cells, or PBMCs.

The germline V gene encodes CDR1 KGHSH and CDR2 LQKENI. Trimming took 2 bases from V and 4 from J, leaving 8 bases between them. This CDR3 region has 13 residues. Clones were sequenced by immunoSEQ multiplex PCR, and TCRdb holds only the in-frame ones, with some missing. In the table there are tens of thousands of clones, roughly 86% of which are singletons. Specimen: peripheral blood. The chain couples TRBV18 to TRBJ1-2; D is undetermined. The TCR comes from a man between 60 and 70 years old with active or convalescent COVID-19. CDR3 amino acids: CASSPTEFYGYTF. As DNA, the CDR3 is TGTGCCAGCTCACCAACCGAGTTCTATGGCTACACCTTC.